This T cell receptor beta chain is drawn from a study of CD8+CD57+ T cells in acquired aplastic anemia. Findings and caveats of the study: Twenty-nine was the count of CD8+ CDR3 sequences that patients shared with controls.

After removal of 4 bases from V and 3 bases from J, the junction contained 7 bases not matched to a gene. This CDR3 is 15 amino acids long. Germline CDR1 is SGHDN and CDR2 is FVKESK. Points on this clonotype: Its antigen is still unknown.

Profiles of TCR beta VDJ and CDR3 were generated from a genomic DNA template. TCRdb reanalysed the reads using MiXCR and keeps one entry per CDR3 protein. The sample yields about 120,000 distinct CDR3 sequences, over 30% seen once. CD8+CD57+ cell expansion, shown by flow cytometry, had occurred in the patients selected for sequencing. The clonotype originates from a human donor with aplastic anemia. This chain uses TRBV14 with TRBJ2-7; 9 nucleotides align to TRBD1. Sequenced sample: sorted CD4+, CD8+, or CD8+CD57+ T cells (not recorded which) from PBMCs. The CDR3 loop reads CASSLEGTGFYEQYF. The CDR3 DNA sequence: TGTGCCAGCAGCCTGGAAGGGACAGGGTTCTACGAGCAGTACTTC.